Below, 32 T cell receptor beta chains from the same sample are listed, as sequenced in a study of shared clonotypes between healthy human individuals. Sequenced by immunoSEQ multiplex PCR; TCRdb stores in-frame clones only, minus some. Among some 1,600,000 clones listed, nearly 99% were seen once. Sequencing input: naive CD4+ T cells sorted from blood. Subset reported: CD45RA+ positively selected. These receptors were collected from a man aged 25 to 45 in good health.

This chain uses TRBV29-1 with TRBJ2-5; 8 bases are shared with TRBD1. The CDR3 runs 12 residues. Germline V gene data show CDR1 as SQVTM and CDR2 as ANQGSEA. J was trimmed by 6 bases and V by 6 bases; bases with no gene match: 6. CDR3 nucleotide sequence: TGCAGCGTGGACAGGGATGGAAAGACCCAGTACTTC. Its translation: CSVDRDGKTQYF.

The chain uses TRBV19 and TRBJ1-5; D is unresolved. With 5 bases removed from V and 3 bases from J, the gap between germline ends came to 5 bases. This CDR3 has 12 residues. Germline V gene data show CDR1 as LNHDA and CDR2 as SQIVND (reference sequence). The CDR3 DNA is TGTGCCAGTAGTTCGCCCAATCAGCCCCAGCATTTT. This sequence encodes CASSSPNQPQHF.

This chain links TRBV11-2 with TRBJ2-7; 11 bases agree with TRBD2. The CDR3 totals 17 residues. V gave up 2 bases and J gave up 3 bases; unmatched junction bases: 9. Germline CDR1 SGHAT, CDR2 FQNNGV. The CDR3 is CASSLYHLAGGNYEQYF. CDR3 DNA: TGTGCCAGCAGCTTATACCACTTAGCGGGAGGGAACTACGAGCAGTACTTC.

The CDR3 here is CASSLGWLVNEQFF. The CDR3 region has the DNA TGTGCCAGCAGCTTAGGATGGCTAGTTAATGAGCAGTTCTTC. The chain has TRBV11-2 and TRBJ2-1; D is unresolved. The CDR3 covers 14 residues. The V gene's germline CDR1 is SGHAT and CDR2 FQNNGV. The V and J ends lost 1 base and 7 bases respectively, with 11 bases between them.

The J gene is TRBJ2-1, the V gene TRBV5-1; D is ambiguous. V gave up 0 bases and J gave up 6 bases, with 19 bases separating them. Germline assignment: CDR1 SGHRS and CDR2 YFSETQ. The CDR3 sequence is 17 residues long. The CDR3 reads CASSLANRQAIRNEQFF. CDR3 DNA sequence: TGCGCCAGCAGCTTGGCCAATCGCCAGGCCATTCGCAATGAGCAGTTCTTC. Full variable domain (outside the CDR3, taken from reference TRBV5-1 and TRBJ2-1): KAGVTQTPRYLIKTRGQQVTLSCSPISGHRSVSWYQQTPGQGLQFLFEYFSETQRNKGNFPGRFSGRQFSNSRSEMNVSTLELGDSALYLCASSLANRQAIRNEQFFGPGTRLTVL.

On this clone itself: This specimen includes other DNA sequences encoding the same CDR3. The chain's CDR3 is CASSRDRGQETQYF. CDR3 DNA sequence: TGTGCCAGCAGTAGGGACAGGGGGCAAGAGACCCAGTACTTC. The chain employs TRBV2 and TRBJ2-5, with 11 bases that match TRBD1. The CDR3 length is 14 residues. The trim removed 5 bases at V and 2 bases at J, leaving 1 base unmatched. Germline V gene lookup returns CDR1 SNHLY and CDR2 FYNNEI.

The V call is TRBV5-1, the J call TRBJ1-4; possibly TRBD1 for D (5 bases). Trimming removed 4 bases at V and 7 bases at J, with 14 bases between. The length of the CDR3 is 14 residues. Looked up from germline, CDR1 is SGHRS and CDR2 is YFSETQ. CDR3 in amino acids: CASSPPGGVEKLFF. The CDR3 nucleotides read TGCGCCAGCAGCCCTCCCGGGGGTGTTGAAAAACTGTTTTTT. Full variable domain (missing parts from reference TRBV5-1 and TRBJ1-4): KAGVTQTPRYLIKTRGQQVTLSCSPISGHRSVSWYQQTPGQGLQFLFEYFSETQRNKGNFPGRFSGRQFSNSRSEMNVSTLELGDSALYLCASSPPGGVEKLFFGSGTQLSVL.

The gene calls are TRBV7-2 and TRBJ1-1; D is undetermined. This CDR3 is built from 15 residues. Germline lookup yields CDR1 SGHTA and CDR2 FQGNSA. V was pared by 5 bases and J by 0 bases, with 13 bases between. CDR3 nucleotide sequence: TGTGCCAGCAGCCCCGATTGGACGATGAACACTGAAGCTTTCTTT. This sequence encodes CASSPDWTMNTEAFF.

The chain combines TRBV19 with TRBJ1-5, with TRBD1 matching over 9 bases. The CDR3 sequence is 15 residues long. Germline V lookup: CDR1 LNHDA, CDR2 SQIVND (reference sequence). Trimming at V came to 4 bases and at J to 1 base, leaving 2 bases not matched to a gene. As DNA, the CDR3 is TGTGCCAGTAGTACGACAGGGGGGAGCAATCAGCCCCAGCATTTT. Its protein is CASSTTGGSNQPQHF.

The chain combines TRBV7-2 with TRBJ2-7, with D perhaps TRBD1 (5 bases). CDR3 length: 14 residues. The V gene lost 1 base and the J gene lost 0 bases, with 7 bases spanning the gap. Germline CDR1 and CDR2: SGHTA and FQGNSA. Written as DNA, the CDR3 is TGTGCCAGCAGCTTAGGACAGAGCTCCTACGAGCAGTACTTC. It translates to CASSLGQSSYEQYF.

V and J are TRBV6-6 and TRBJ1-4; D unclear. CDR1 and CDR2 (germline): MNHNY, SVGAGI (reference sequence). This CDR3 spans 15 amino acids. V lost 5 bases to trimming and J lost 10 bases, with 20 bases between them. The chain's CDR3 is CASSQAGRLNVKLFF. In nucleotides, the CDR3 is TGTGCCAGCAGTCAGGCAGGACGACTTAACGTAAAACTGTTTTTT.

The rearrangement joins TRBV25-1 to TRBJ2-1; 9 nucleotides agree with TRBD1. The CDR3 totals 14 residues. V lost 7 bases, J lost 3 bases, and 4 bases stayed unmatched. CDR1 is MGHDK and CDR2 is SYGVNS in the germline V gene. CDR3 nucleotide sequence: TGTGCCAGCACCCCGGGACAGGGCTACAATGAGCAGTTCTTC. Translation gives CASTPGQGYNEQFF.

V gene TRBV29-1 combines with J gene TRBJ2-1; 8 bases agree with TRBD2. The V segment lost 7 bases and the J segment 0 bases; nucleotides outside the gene matches: 8. Germline values: CDR1 SQVTM, CDR2 ANQGSEA. CDR3 length: 15 amino acids. CDR3 DNA: TGCAGCGCCGGGTGGAGCGGGAGCTCCTACAATGAGCAGTTCTTC. Protein product: CSAGWSGSSYNEQFF.

The chain links TRBV19 to TRBJ2-1, with D possibly matching TRBD2 (5 bases). The length of the CDR3 is 14 residues. Trimming stripped 5 bases from V and 3 bases from J, with 11 bases between. Germline-derived CDR1 and CDR2 are LNHDA and SQIVND (reference sequence). This chain's CDR3 is CASSSRAGYNEQFF. Written as DNA, the CDR3 is TGTGCCAGTAGTTCGCGGGCTGGCTACAATGAGCAGTTCTTC.

For this clone: Distinct nucleotide sequences in the sample also encode this CDR3. This chain uses TRBV10-3 with TRBJ2-7; D remains ambiguous. The germline CDR1 and CDR2 sequences are ENHRY and SYGVKD. The CDR3 is 13 amino acids. The ends were cut back, 0 bases at V and 4 bases at J, with 7 bases in the middle. For the CDR3, the DNA is TGTGCCATCAGTGAGTCCGGCGGTTACGAGCAGTACTTC. Encoded protein: CAISESGGYEQYF.

The CDR3 loop is CASSGSPVYGVTQYF. The CDR3 nucleotides are TGTGCCAGCAGTGGGAGCCCTGTATATGGAGTGACCCAGTACTTC. The chain combines TRBV6-1 with TRBJ2-5, with D hard to call. This CDR3 has 15 amino acids. Germline V gene data show CDR1 as MNHNS and CDR2 as SASEGT. Between the trimmed V and J ends, which lost 4 bases and 7 bases, there was a span of 19 bases.

This clone has a handful of counts. The chain is built from TRBV5-6 and TRBJ2-7, with D unresolved. The germline V and J ends were trimmed by 3 bases and 4 bases, with 11 bases remaining between them. The CDR3 covers 13 residues. Germline CDR1 is SGHDT and CDR2 is YYEEEE. The CDR3 sequence: CASSSRVRYEQYF. CDR3 in DNA: TGTGCCAGCAGCTCGCGAGTCCGATACGAGCAGTACTTC.

The CDR3 here is CASSSGERQETQYF. In DNA form, the CDR3 reads TGTGCCAGCAGTTCGGGTGAGCGTCAGGAGACCCAGTACTTC. This chain connects TRBV5-4 to TRBJ2-5, with unresolved D. V lost 5 bases and J lost 5, with 16 bases in between. The CDR3 covers 14 residues. Germline V gives CDR1 SGHNT, CDR2 YYREEE (reference sequence).

The chain links TRBV7-9 to TRBJ1-5, with 7 bases matching TRBD1. Germline loops: CDR1 SEHNR, CDR2 FQNEAQ (reference sequence). The CDR3 is 16 amino acids. V dropped 5 bases and J dropped 5; count of bases not matched to a gene: 12. The CDR3 nucleotides are TGTGCCAGCAGCCCTACCGGGACAGTCCTCGATCAGCCCCAGCATTTT. This codes for CASSPTGTVLDQPQHF.

Concerning this clone: This CDR3 is also generated by other DNA sequences in the sample. The chain combines TRBV11-2 with TRBJ2-2; 7 bases map to TRBD1. Trimming at V came to 2 bases and at J to 0 bases, leaving 0 bases not matched to a gene. The CDR3 has 15 amino acids. Germline CDR1 SGHAT, CDR2 FQNNGV. As DNA, the CDR3 is TGTGCCAGCAGCTTACAGGGGGCGAACACCGGGGAGCTGTTTTTT. This sequence encodes CASSLQGANTGELFF.

This sequence joins TRBV7-9 and TRBJ2-1; D uncertain. This CDR3 has 14 amino acids. Germline V gene lookup returns CDR1 SEHNR and CDR2 FQNEAQ (reference sequence). The V end lost 5 bases, the J end lost 1 base, and 9 bases lay between the germline ends. The DNA for the CDR3 is TGTGCCAGCAGCGTCGGAAGTTCCTACAATGAGCAGTTCTTC. Its protein is CASSVGSSYNEQFF.

This clone was found once. The chain carries TRBV18 and TRBJ1-3, with TRBD1 identical over 7 bases. The germline V gene encodes CDR1 KGHSH and CDR2 LQKENI. The J segment lost 8 bases and the V segment lost 2 bases, leaving 9 bases of the junction unmatched. The CDR3 has 15 residues. The CDR3 here is CASSPLTGRGDTIYF. CDR3 DNA: TGTGCCAGCTCACCATTGACAGGGAGGGGAGACACCATATATTTT.

This clone was observed once. The chain couples TRBV9 to TRBJ2-5; D may be TRBD1 (5 bases). This CDR3 contains 13 residues. Germline lookup yields CDR1 SGDLS and CDR2 YYNGEE. The germline V and J ends were trimmed by 3 bases and 2 bases, with 8 bases remaining between them. CDR3 loop: CASSGGLQETQYF. CDR3 bases: TGTGCCAGCAGCGGGGGCTTACAAGAGACCCAGTACTTC.

The gene calls are TRBV5-5 and TRBJ2-7, with TRBD1 identical over 10 bases. CDR1 is SGHKS and CDR2 is YYEKEE in the germline V gene (reference sequence). Losses at the gene ends were 4 bases for V and 4 bases for J; bases not matched to a gene: 11. This CDR3 comprises 16 residues. Here the CDR3 DNA reads TGTGCCAGCAGCCGCTACCTCGACAGGGGGCCTTACGAGCAGTACTTC. Residues: CASSRYLDRGPYEQYF.

The gene calls are TRBV9 and TRBJ2-7, with a possible D match to TRBD2 (5 bases). Trimming cost V 0 bases and J 9 bases, with 13 bases left between them. Germline CDR1 and CDR2: SGDLS and YYNGEE. This CDR3 has 13 amino acids. CDR3 sequence reads: CASSVVPSEGQYF. DNA for the CDR3: TGTGCCAGCAGCGTAGTGCCCAGTGAGGGGCAGTACTTC.

The rearrangement links TRBV6-8 to TRBJ2-6, with D hard to call. Per germline, CDR1 MNHGY and CDR2 SAAAGT. There are 16 residues in the CDR3. Trimming removed 5 bases at V and 5 bases at J, with 16 bases between. For the CDR3, the DNA is TGTGCCAGCAGTGGAATAGAACAAAGTCGGGCCAACGTCCTGACTTTC. As protein: CASSGIEQSRANVLTF.

Concerning this clone: The identical CDR3 is also encoded by other nucleotide sequences in the sample. This chain uses TRBV5-1 with TRBJ2-1, with TRBD2 matching 11 bases. The CDR3 spans 15 residues. The germline gives CDR1 SGHRS, CDR2 YFSETQ. V dropped 0 bases and J dropped 5; count of bases not matched to a gene: 1. CDR3 coding DNA: TGCGCCAGCAGCTTGGGACTAGCGGGAAACAATGAGCAGTTCTTC. Translating it yields CASSLGLAGNNEQFF.

The V and J genes are TRBV7-9 and TRBJ2-2; 7 bases fit TRBD2. Trimming removed 6 bases from V and 4 bases from J; junction bases left unmatched: 8. CDR1 and CDR2 from the germline V gene are SEHNR and FQNEAQ (reference sequence). The CDR3 totals 15 residues. This chain's CDR3 is CASSQLAGVTGELFF. The CDR3 coding sequence is TGTGCCAGCAGTCAACTGGCGGGAGTCACCGGGGAGCTGTTTTTT.

The chain carries TRBV27 and TRBJ2-1, with 8 bases matching TRBD2. The CDR3 contains 16 residues. The ends lost 1 base at V and 7 bases at J; junction bases unmatched: 9. CDR1 and CDR2 (germline): MNHEY, SMNVEV (reference sequence). The CDR3 loop reads CASSLLGLVEGNEQFF. The CDR3 nucleotides are TGTGCCAGCAGTTTATTGGGACTAGTGGAGGGGAATGAGCAGTTCTTC.

V usage is TRBV5-6 and J usage is TRBJ1-5, with D possibly being TRBD1 (5 bases). V dropped 4 bases and J dropped 7 bases, with 15 bases sitting between them. This CDR3 spans 14 amino acids. The germline V gene encodes CDR1 SGHDT and CDR2 YYEEEE. The chain's CDR3 is CASSIAGQGQPQHF. The CDR3 DNA reads TGTGCCAGCAGCATCGCGGGTCAGGGACAGCCCCAGCATTTT.

This chain uses TRBV5-6 with TRBJ2-7; tentatively, D is TRBD2 (5 bases). Germline CDR1 reads SGHDT; CDR2 reads YYEEEE. The CDR3 runs 14 residues. Trimming removed 4 bases at V and 3 bases at J, with 14 bases between. CDR3 amino acids: CASSPDGGGYEQYF. The CDR3 DNA reads TGTGCCAGCAGCCCGGATGGAGGTGGCTACGAGCAGTACTTC.

The chain couples TRBV29-1 to TRBJ1-4; D gene ambiguous. Trimming pared 7 bases from V and 7 bases from J, leaving 16 bases between. This CDR3 comprises 13 residues. Germline lookup yields CDR1 SQVTM and CDR2 ANQGSEA. The chain's CDR3 is CSAAHVSREKLFF. The DNA of the CDR3 is TGCAGCGCCGCACATGTCTCTCGTGAAAAACTGTTTTTT.